A selection of T cell receptor beta chains follows, all from one sample in a study of control samples from healthy donors and cancer patients. Method: immunoSEQ multiplex PCR; TCRdb's copy keeps in-frame clones and lacks some. The sample yields 170,000 or so clones, more than 85% seen once. The sequencing input was blood. The receptors stem from a middle-aged woman in good health. Each CDR3 is given with its conserved first and last residue. Fields, in order: D gene, clone size, J gene, V gene, CDR3 protein, CDR3 DNA. A D gene is named only where the DNA matches it firmly. Only part of the rows carry a size: once, few, many, or a class if the clone is expanded.

>.|.|TRBJ2-7|TRBV2
CASSLYEQYF
TGTGCCAGCAGTCTCTACGAGCAGTACTTC
>.|once|TRBJ1-5|TRBV7-8
CASSYGTASNQPQHF
TGTGCCAGCAGCTACGGAACAGCTAGCAATCAGCCCCAGCATTTT
>TRBD2|few|TRBJ2-3|TRBV7-9
CASSLSLAGAVDTQYF
TGTGCCAGCAGCCTTTCACTAGCGGGGGCTGTGGATACGCAGTATTTT
>TRBD1|few|TRBJ2-5|TRBV5-3
CARSLFWDRGQETQYF
TGTGCCAGAAGCTTGTTTTGGGACAGGGGGCAAGAGACCCAGTACTTC
>TRBD1|.|TRBJ1-4|TRBV7-9
CASSESGGREEKLFF
TGTGCCAGCAGTGAATCAGGGGGCAGGGAGGAAAAACTGTTTTTT
>.|.|TRBJ1-3|TRBV7-2
CASSPMSSGAGNTIYF
TGTGCCAGCAGCCCCATGAGCTCAGGGGCGGGAAACACCATATATTTT
>TRBD2|once|TRBJ2-1|TRBV2
CASMPGLTYNEQFF
TGTGCCAGCATGCCGGGACTAACCTACAATGAGCAGTTCTTC
>TRBD2|.|TRBJ2-3|TRBV2
CAGARGDVGTDTQYF
TGTGCCGGGGCCCGGGGGGATGTAGGCACAGATACGCAGTATTTT
>.|.|TRBJ1-1|TRBV12-3/TRBV12-4
CASSGRENTEAFF
TGTGCCAGCAGCGGACGGGAGAACACTGAAGCTTTCTTT
>.|.|TRBJ1-3|TRBV18
CASSLTLDLRGGNTIYF
TGTGCCAGCTCACTAACGCTAGATCTCAGGGGCGGAAACACCATATATTTT
>.|.|TRBJ2-1|TRBV5-1
CASSHNPGGPGDEQFF
TGCGCCAGCAGCCACAACCCCGGTGGGCCGGGCGATGAGCAGTTCTTC
>.|.|TRBJ2-1|TRBV11-2
CASSLGGNYNEQFF
TGTGCCAGCAGCTTAGGCGGGAACTACAATGAGCAGTTCTTC
>TRBD1|.|TRBJ2-1|TRBV7-9
CASSSHAGQGGDNEQFF
TGTGCCAGCAGCTCGCACGCCGGACAGGGAGGAGACAATGAGCAGTTCTTC
>.|.|TRBJ2-1|TRBV13
CASSTRGQEQFF
TGTGCCAGCAGCACCAGGGGTCAGGAGCAGTTCTTC
>TRBD2|.|TRBJ2-1|TRBV19
CASSPIAISGGGGEQFF
TGTGCCAGTAGCCCTATAGCAATTAGCGGGGGGGGAGGTGAGCAGTTCTTC
>.|.|TRBJ1-2|TRBV19
CASSLYAQGNYGYTF
TGTGCCAGTAGTCTATATGCACAGGGCAACTATGGCTACACCTTC
>TRBD1|.|TRBJ1-1|TRBV5-1
CASSIPGTGATEAFF
TGCGCCAGCAGTATTCCCGGGACAGGGGCCACTGAAGCTTTCTTT
>TRBD1|.|TRBJ1-5|TRBV5-6
CASSRAGTGNQPQHF
TGTGCCAGCAGCCGGGCCGGGACAGGGAATCAGCCCCAGCATTTT
>TRBD1|few|TRBJ2-2|TRBV7-7
CASSLGQGIDTGELFF
TGTGCCAGCAGCTTAGGACAGGGGATAGACACCGGGGAGCTGTTTTTT
>.|.|TRBJ1-4|TRBV9
CASSVGPGGGEKLFF
TGTGCCAGCAGCGTAGGACCCGGGGGGGGTGAAAAACTGTTTTTT
>.|once|TRBJ2-7|TRBV18
CASSPPGTLSYEQYF
TGTGCCAGCTCACCACCCGGGACACTCTCCTACGAGCAGTACTTC
>.|.|TRBJ2-1|TRBV4-1
CASSQPDGEEQFF
TGCGCCAGCAGCCAACCGGACGGCGAGGAGCAGTTCTTC
>TRBD1|.|TRBJ1-5|TRBV4-1
CASSQGTGNQYQPQHF
TGCGCCAGCAGCCAAGGGACAGGGAATCAGTATCAGCCCCAGCATTTT
>.|.|TRBJ1-5|TRBV4-1
CASSPFRDGNQPQHF
TGCGCCAGCAGCCCCTTCCGGGACGGGAATCAGCCCCAGCATTTT
>TRBD1|.|TRBJ1-2|TRBV6-5
CASRTGGFYGYTF
TGTGCCAGCAGGACAGGGGGCTTCTATGGCTACACCTTC
>.|.|TRBJ1-6|TRBV2
CASRAGQFNSPLHF
TGTGCCAGCCGGGCTGGACAGTTTAATTCACCCCTCCACTTT
>.|.|TRBJ1-1|TRBV2
CASGDSEGGWNTEAFF
TGTGCCAGCGGGGATTCGGAGGGCGGTTGGAACACTGAAGCTTTCTTT
>TRBD2|.|TRBJ2-1|TRBV7-6
CASSLLPLAGEVNEQFF
TGTGCCAGCAGCCTTCTCCCACTAGCGGGGGAGGTCAATGAGCAGTTCTTC
>.|.|TRBJ1-5|TRBV24-1
CATSDCGQLEACQPQHF
TGTGCCACCAGTGATTGCGGACAGCTGGAGGCTTGTCAGCCCCAGCATTTT
>.|.|TRBJ1-2|TRBV6-5
CASSYLAGSWNGYTF
TGTGCCAGCAGTTACTTGGCGGGAAGCTGGAATGGCTACACCTTC
>.|few|TRBJ1-2|TRBV14
CASSQDITPVGSYTF
TGTGCCAGCAGCCAAGATATTACGCCGGTTGGCAGCTACACCTTC
>TRBD1|.|TRBJ1-1|TRBV5-1
CASSRDRGLGTEAFF
TGCGCCAGCAGCCGGGACAGGGGGCTGGGCACTGAAGCTTTCTTT
>.|.|TRBJ1-1|TRBV18
CASSPQGVSTEAFF
TGTGCCAGCTCACCCCAGGGTGTGAGCACTGAAGCTTTCTTT
>.|few|TRBJ2-1|TRBV24-1
CATSDASGSSNNEQFF
TGTGCCACCAGTGATGCAAGCGGGTCGTCGAACAATGAGCAGTTCTTC
>TRBD2|.|TRBJ2-3|TRBV5-1
CASSAGTSGVTDTQYF
TGCGCCAGCAGCGCCGGGACTAGCGGGGTGACAGATACGCAGTATTTT
>.|.|TRBJ1-4|TRBV5-1
CASSLDRLSNEKLFF
TGCGCCAGCAGCTTGGACAGGTTGTCTAATGAAAAACTGTTTTTT
>.|few|TRBJ1-6|TRBV5-6
CASSSTGTPSPLHF
TGTGCCAGCAGCTCCACCGGGACTCCTTCACCCCTCCACTTT
>TRBD2|.|TRBJ2-2|TRBV5-6
CASSSERGEYTGELFF
TGTGCCAGCAGCTCCGAGCGGGGGGAATATACCGGGGAGCTGTTTTTT
>.|.|TRBJ2-4|TRBV5-1
CASSQDRLAKNIQYF
TGCGCCAGCAGTCAGGACAGACTAGCCAAAAACATTCAGTACTTC
>TRBD2|.|TRBJ2-1|TRBV5-1
CASRSGGSSYNEQFF
TGCGCCAGCCGGAGCGGGGGCAGCTCCTACAATGAGCAGTTCTTC
>.|.|TRBJ1-3|TRBV6-5
CASQTPGNTIYF
TGTGCCAGCCAGACCCCAGGGAACACCATATATTTT
>.|once|TRBJ2-2|TRBV29-1
CSVVGGNGELFF
TGCAGCGTTGTAGGGGGGAACGGGGAGCTGTTTTTT
>.|.|TRBJ1-1|TRBV5-6
CASSLGRTHTEAFF
TGTGCCAGCAGCTTGGGACGGACCCACACTGAAGCTTTCTTT
>.|.|TRBJ2-3|TRBV10-1
CASSDLGGRDTQYF
TGCGCCAGCAGTGATTTGGGGGGCCGGGATACGCAGTATTTT
>.|.|TRBJ1-5|TRBV6-1
CASSEGGPQHF
TGTGCCAGCAGTGAGGGCGGACCCCAGCATTTT
>.|.|TRBJ2-7|TRBV9
CASSVDGGEQYF
TGTGCCAGCAGCGTAGATGGGGGCGAGCAGTACTTC
>.|.|TRBJ2-1|TRBV5-1
CASSLAPDYNEQFF
TGCGCCAGCAGCTTGGCCCCAGACTACAATGAGCAGTTCTTC
>.|.|TRBJ2-7|TRBV15
CATRGPLGEQYF
TGTGCCACCCGCGGCCCTCTCGGGGAGCAGTACTTC